A single sample gave rise to the 9 T cell receptor beta chains below, sequenced in a study of early T cells in non-severe SARS-CoV-2 infection. TCRdb independently ran MiXCR on the 5' RACE reads; one entry per CDR3 protein. The repertoire holds fewer than 80,000 distinct CDR3 sequences, 9.5% to 15% seen once, with 0.95% to 1.5% in the top ten. Sequencing was performed on whole blood, taken at baseline. The receptors originated from an adult who was a healthcare worker with PCR-confirmed SARS-CoV-2 infection or an uninfected control (not recorded which). The donor label of this sample is uncertain.

The chain couples TRBV7-3 to TRBJ2-2, with 9 positions matching TRBD1. V was pared by 4 bases and J by 1 base, with 4 bases of the junction left unmatched. The germline V gene has CDR1 SGHTA and CDR2 FQGTGA. This CDR3 is 16 amino acids long. The CDR3 DNA sequence: TGTGCCAGCAGCTGGACAGGGGTCGGGAACACCGGGGAGCTGTTTTTT. Its protein is CASSWTGVGNTGELFF.

Notes on this clonotype: Just one base apart from a much larger clone, this may be a read error. The CDR3: CASDSGPLNYGYTF. CDR3 sequence (DNA): TGTGCCAGCGACTCAGGCCCCCTAAACTATGGCTACACCTTC. The chain uses TRBV12-3 or TRBV12-4 and TRBJ1-2; D uncertain. The V and J ends lost 8 bases and 2 bases respectively, with 15 bases between them. CDR3 length: 14 residues.

The chain combines TRBV28 with TRBJ1-5; no definite D call. The V end was cut by 9 bases, the J end by 3 bases, with 9 bases between. The CDR3 spans 12 residues. CDR1 is MDHEN, CDR2 SYDVKM, per germline. CDR3 amino acids: CASTTLNQPQHF. In DNA form, the CDR3 reads TGTGCCAGTACCACTCTCAATCAGCCCCAGCATTTT.

This clonotype was seen only a few times. The J gene is TRBJ2-1, the V gene TRBV12-3 or TRBV12-4, with D possibly matching TRBD2 (6 bases). CDR3 length: 19 residues. V was cut by 5 bases and J by 0 bases, with 23 bases left in between. This chain's CDR3 is CASSMAGPIHTDSYNEQFF. For the CDR3, the DNA is TGTGCCAGCAGTATGGCGGGGCCGATCCATACTGACTCCTACAATGAGCAGTTCTTC.

This clonotype was recorded a few times. CDR3 residues: CASSLGMLQGSGEQYV. CDR3 DNA sequence: TGTGCCAGCAGTTTAGGAATGTTGCAGGGATCGGGCGAGCAGTACGTC. V and J are TRBV28 and TRBJ2-7; a possible D gene is TRBD1 (5 bases). Trimming took 2 bases from V and 6 from J, leaving 20 bases between them. The germline V gene has CDR1 MDHEN and CDR2 SYDVKM. CDR3 length: 16 residues.

This clonotype was detected ten times or more. J is TRBJ1-1 and V is TRBV6-6, with D perhaps TRBD1 (5 bases). The CDR3 consists of 17 residues. The V gene lost 0 bases and the J gene lost 4 bases, with 18 bases spanning the gap. Germline V gene lookup returns CDR1 MNHNY and CDR2 SVGAGI (reference sequence). This chain's CDR3 is CASSYSKRVRGPTEAFF. The CDR3 DNA reads as TGTGCCAGCAGTTACTCGAAAAGGGTGAGGGGCCCCACTGAAGCTTTCTTT.

This clonotype has ten or more counts. The rearrangement uses TRBV6-6 and TRBJ2-3; D is ambiguous. V lost 6 bases and J 1 base, leaving 14 bases between the germline ends. Germline CDR1 and CDR2: MNHNY and SVGAGI (reference sequence). The length of the CDR3 is 15 residues. The DNA for the CDR3 is TGTGCCAGCAGCCCCTACCAGTCTGGCACAGATACGCAGTATTTT. Translated: CASSPYQSGTDTQYF.

The sample holds a few counts of this clonotype. J is TRBJ2-7 and V is TRBV3-1; 9 bases line up with TRBD1. Trimming at V came to 4 bases and at J to 6 bases, leaving 7 bases not matched to a gene. CDR1 LGHDT and CDR2 YNNKEL come from the germline V gene (reference sequence). CDR3 length equals 14 residues. DNA of the CDR3: TGTGCCAGCAGCCCCGACAGGGGGTCTGGCGAGCAGTACGTC. It is translated as CASSPDRGSGEQYV.

The chain has TRBV20-1 and TRBJ1-2; weak D call: TRBD1 (6 bases). The CDR3 runs to 12 residues. With 6 bases removed from V and 2 bases from J, the gap between germline ends came to 10 bases. Germline CDR1 is DFQATT and CDR2 is SNEGSKA (reference sequence). CDR3 coding DNA: TGCAGTGCCCTCAGGGGCAACTATGGCTACACCTTC. Translating gives CSALRGNYGYTF.